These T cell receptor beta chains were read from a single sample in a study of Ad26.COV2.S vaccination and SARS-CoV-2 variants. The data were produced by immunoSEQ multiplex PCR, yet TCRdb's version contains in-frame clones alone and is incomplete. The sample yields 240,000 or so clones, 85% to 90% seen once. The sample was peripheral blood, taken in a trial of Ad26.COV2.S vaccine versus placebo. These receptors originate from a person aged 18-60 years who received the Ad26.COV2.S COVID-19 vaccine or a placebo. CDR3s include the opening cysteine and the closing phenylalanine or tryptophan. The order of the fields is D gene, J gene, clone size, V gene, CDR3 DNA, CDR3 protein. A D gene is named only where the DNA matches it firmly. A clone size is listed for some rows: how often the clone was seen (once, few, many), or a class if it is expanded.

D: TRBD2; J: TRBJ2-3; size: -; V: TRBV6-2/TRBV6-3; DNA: TGTGCCAGCAGTGCGGGGGGAGCGGGGGGGCCGGATACGCAGTATTTT; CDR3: CASSAGGAGGPDTQYF
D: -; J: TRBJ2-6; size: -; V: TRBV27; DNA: TGTGCCAGCAGCCCGACAGGCCTTGGGGCCAACGTCCTGACTTTC; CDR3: CASSPTGLGANVLTF
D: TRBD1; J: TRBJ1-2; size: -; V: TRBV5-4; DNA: TGTGCCAGCAGCTTCGGGACAGCAAACTATGGCTACACCTTC; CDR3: CASSFGTANYGYTF
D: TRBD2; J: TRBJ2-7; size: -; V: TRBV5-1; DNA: TGCGCCAGCAGCTGGACTAGCGACTACGAGCAGTACTTC; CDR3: CASSWTSDYEQYF
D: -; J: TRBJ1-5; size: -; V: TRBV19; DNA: TGTGCCAGCTCCGGAGGGTGGGAAAGTCAGCCCCAGCATTTT; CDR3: CASSGGWESQPQHF
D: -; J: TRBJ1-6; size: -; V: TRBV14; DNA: TGTGCCAGCAGCCAAGTTTTAGGACGGACTAATTCACCCCTCCACTTT; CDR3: CASSQVLGRTNSPLHF
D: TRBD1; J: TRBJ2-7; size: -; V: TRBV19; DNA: TGTGCCAGTAGTATGGAGGGGACAGGGTCCTACGAGCAGTACTTC; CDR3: CASSMEGTGSYEQYF
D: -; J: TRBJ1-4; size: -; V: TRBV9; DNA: TGTGCCAGCAGCGTCCGGCCAGTTAATGAAAAACTGTTTTTT; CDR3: CASSVRPVNEKLFF
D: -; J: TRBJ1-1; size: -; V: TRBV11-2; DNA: TGTGCCAGCAGCCGCACCGGGGGTGAAGCTTTCTTT; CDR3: CASSRTGGEAFF
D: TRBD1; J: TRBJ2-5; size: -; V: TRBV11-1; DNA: TGTGCCAGCAGCTCATCCCGGGACAGGGTCCGAGAGACCCAGTACTTC; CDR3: CASSSSRDRVRETQYF
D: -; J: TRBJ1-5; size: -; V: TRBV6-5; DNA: TGTGCCAGCAGGCAGGGTTTGAGTCAGCCCCAGCATTTT; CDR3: CASRQGLSQPQHF
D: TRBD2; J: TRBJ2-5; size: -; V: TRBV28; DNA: TGTGCCAGCAGCCCCACTAACGGACTAGATGCTGAGACCCAGTACTTC; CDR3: CASSPTNGLDAETQYF
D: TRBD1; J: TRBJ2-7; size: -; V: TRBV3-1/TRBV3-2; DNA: TGTGCCAGCAGCCCCGGACAGGGGGGCTACGAGCAGTACTTC; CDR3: CASSPGQGGYEQYF
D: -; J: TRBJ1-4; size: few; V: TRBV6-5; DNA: TGTGCCAGCGGCCGGACGGCGTTTGAAAAACTGTTTTTT; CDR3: CASGRTAFEKLFF
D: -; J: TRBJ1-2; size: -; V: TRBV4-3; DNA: TGCGCCAGCAGCCAAGGCGGGACCTTC; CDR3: CASSQGGTF
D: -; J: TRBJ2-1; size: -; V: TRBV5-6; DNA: TGTGCCAGCAGCTTTTGGGCGGGAAACAATGAGCAGTTCTTC; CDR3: CASSFWAGNNEQFF
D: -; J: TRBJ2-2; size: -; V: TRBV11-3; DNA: TGTGCCAGCAGCTTAGACTGGGCAGGATCAGTCTCCGGGGAGCTGTTTTTT; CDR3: CASSLDWAGSVSGELFF
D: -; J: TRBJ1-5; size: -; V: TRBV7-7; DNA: TGTGCTAGCAGCTTCATTGGGGGGGAGGGGGAACAAAATCAGCCCCAGCATTTT; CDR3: CASSFIGGEGEQNQPQHF
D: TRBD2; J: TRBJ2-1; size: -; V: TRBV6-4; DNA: TGTGCCAGCGGCCAAGCCCTAGCGGGGGAATTTGAGCAGTTCTTC; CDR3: CASGQALAGEFEQFF
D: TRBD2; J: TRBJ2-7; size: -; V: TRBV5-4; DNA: TGTGCCAGCAGCTTCAGCGGGGGGGCCCGTAAAGAGTACTTC; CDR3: CASSFSGGARKEYF
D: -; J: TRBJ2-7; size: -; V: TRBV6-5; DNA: TGTGCCAGCCCCACCGGGCAGGGCTACTCCTACGAGCAGTACTTC; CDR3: CASPTGQGYSYEQYF
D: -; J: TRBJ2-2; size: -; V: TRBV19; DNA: TGTGCCAGTAGTATAGATCAGAGGGTAGGAATAGACCACACCGGGGAGCTGTTTTTT; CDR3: CASSIDQRVGIDHTGELFF
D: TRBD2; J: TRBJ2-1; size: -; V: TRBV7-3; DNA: TGTGCCAGCAGCCTCCACGGGACTAGCGGGAGGACTTACAATGAGCAGTTCTTC; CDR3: CASSLHGTSGRTYNEQFF
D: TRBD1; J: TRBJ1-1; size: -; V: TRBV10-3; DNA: TGTGCCATCAGTGGGACACATGGACAGGTTGGAGGGTTGGACACTGAAGCTTTCTTT; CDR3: CAISGTHGQVGGLDTEAFF